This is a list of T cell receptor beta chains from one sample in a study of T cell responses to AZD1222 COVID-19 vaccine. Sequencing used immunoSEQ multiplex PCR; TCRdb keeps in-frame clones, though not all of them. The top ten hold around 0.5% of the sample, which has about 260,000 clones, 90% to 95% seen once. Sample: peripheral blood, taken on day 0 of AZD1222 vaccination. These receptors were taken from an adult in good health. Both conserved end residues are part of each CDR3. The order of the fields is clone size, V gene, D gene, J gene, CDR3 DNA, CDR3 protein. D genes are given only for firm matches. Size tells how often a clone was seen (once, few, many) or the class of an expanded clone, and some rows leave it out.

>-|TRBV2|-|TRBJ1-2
TGTGCCAGCAGTCCACAGGGTTGGGGTGATGGCTACACCTTC
CASSPQGWGDGYTF
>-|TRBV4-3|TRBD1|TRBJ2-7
TGCGCCAGCAGCCAAGAACCAGGGGGCATCGAGCAGTACTTC
CASSQEPGGIEQYF
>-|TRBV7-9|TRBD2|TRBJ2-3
TGTGCCAGCAGCTCGGGACTAGCGGCGGATACGCAGTATTTT
CASSSGLAADTQYF
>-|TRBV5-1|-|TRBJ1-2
TGCGCCAGCAGCCCATCCGGGACCTGGACGGATGGCTACACCTTC
CASSPSGTWTDGYTF
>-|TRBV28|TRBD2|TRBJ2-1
TGTGCCAGCTCTGGCGGGAGGGCCTGGAATGAGCAGTTCTTC
CASSGGRAWNEQFF
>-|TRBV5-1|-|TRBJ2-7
TGCGCCAGCAGTCCTCCCTCCCGGGGGAGCTACGAGCAGTACTTC
CASSPPSRGSYEQYF
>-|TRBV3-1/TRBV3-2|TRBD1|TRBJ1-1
TGTGCCAGCAGACACGCTGACAGGGTCGGGACTGAAGCTTTCTTT
CASRHADRVGTEAFF
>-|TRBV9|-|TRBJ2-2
TGTGCCAGCAGCCCTAAGAGGGACTCCGGGGAGCTGTTTTTT
CASSPKRDSGELFF
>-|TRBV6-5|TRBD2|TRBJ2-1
TGTGCCAGCAGTTACTCTCCAGCGGGGAGGTACAATGAGCAGTTCTTC
CASSYSPAGRYNEQFF
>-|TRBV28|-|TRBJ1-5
TGTGCCAGCAGTTTAAGGGGGTATAGGATTCAGCCCCAGCATTTT
CASSLRGYRIQPQHF
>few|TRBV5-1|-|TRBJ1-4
TGCGCCAGCAGGAGGGACGGAGGGAATGAAAAACTGTTTTTT
CASRRDGGNEKLFF
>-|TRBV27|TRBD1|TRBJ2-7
TGTGCCAGCAGTTCAAGGACAGGGGCCTACGAGCAGTACTTC
CASSSRTGAYEQYF
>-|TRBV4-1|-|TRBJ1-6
TGCGCCAGCAGCCAAGGACGTGGCATTGAGTCACCCCTCCACTTT
CASSQGRGIESPLHF
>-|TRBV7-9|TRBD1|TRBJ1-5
TGTGCCAGCAGCATGGGACAGGGGAATAATCAGCCCCAGCATTTT
CASSMGQGNNQPQHF
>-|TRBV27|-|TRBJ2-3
TGTGCCAGCAGTTTATCGGCCCCCGGATCCACAGATACGCAGTATTTT
CASSLSAPGSTDTQYF
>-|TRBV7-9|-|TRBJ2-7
TGTGCCAGCAGCTTAGACGGGACGCTCGACGAGCAGTACTTC
CASSLDGTLDEQYF
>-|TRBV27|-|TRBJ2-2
TGTGCCAGCAGCCCTAGACCCCGGGGCACCGGGGAGCTGTTTTTT
CASSPRPRGTGELFF
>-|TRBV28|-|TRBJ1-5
TGTGCCAGCAGTACACAGGACCTTAGCAATCAGCCCCAGCATTTT
CASSTQDLSNQPQHF
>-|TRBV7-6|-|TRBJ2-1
TGTGCCAGCAGCTTAGTCAGTTACAATGAGCAGTTCTTC
CASSLVSYNEQFF
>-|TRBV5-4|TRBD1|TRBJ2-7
TGTGCCAGCAGCTACCGGACAGGGTTCGTAAACGAGCAGTACTTC
CASSYRTGFVNEQYF
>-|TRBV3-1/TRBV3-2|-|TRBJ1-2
TGTGCCAGCAGCGAAGGAGGGGGCTACACCTTC
CASSEGGGYTF
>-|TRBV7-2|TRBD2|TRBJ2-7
TGTGCCAGCAGCGCCCCGTCGGGACTAGCGGTCTACGAGCAGTACTTC
CASSAPSGLAVYEQYF
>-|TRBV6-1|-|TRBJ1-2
TGTGCCAGCAGTGAAGGGCCAGTCAGGGGAGGGTATGGCTACACCTTC
CASSEGPVRGGYGYTF
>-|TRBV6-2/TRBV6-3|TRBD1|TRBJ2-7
TGTGCCAGCAGTCCCGACAGGGGAAGGCCCTCTAATTACGAGCAGTACTTC
CASSPDRGRPSNYEQYF
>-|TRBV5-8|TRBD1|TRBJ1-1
TGTGCCAGCAGCAGAGACAGGGGGCGCGAAGCTTTCTTT
CASSRDRGREAFF
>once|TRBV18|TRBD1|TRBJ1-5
TGTGCCAGCTCACCACGAGCCAGGGGGCCTCGGCAGCCCCAGCATTTT
CASSPRARGPRQPQHF
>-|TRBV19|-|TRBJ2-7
TGTGCCAGTAGTATGGGTGGTAGTTTCTACGAGCAGTACTTC
CASSMGGSFYEQYF
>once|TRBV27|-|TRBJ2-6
TGTGCCAGCAGTTCCCCTAGCGCTGGGGCCAACGTCCTGACTTTC
CASSSPSAGANVLTF
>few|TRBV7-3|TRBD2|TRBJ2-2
TGTGCCAGCCAGATTGGGCGGGAGGTCGGGGAGCTGTTTTTT
CASQIGREVGELFF
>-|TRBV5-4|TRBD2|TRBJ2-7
TGTGCCAGCAGCTTGTTGGGGCTAGCGGGAGGTAACGAGCAGTACTTC
CASSLLGLAGGNEQYF
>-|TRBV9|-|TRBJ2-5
TGTGCCAGCGGGACGAAAGAGACCCAGTACTTC
CASGTKETQYF
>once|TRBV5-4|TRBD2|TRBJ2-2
TGTGCCAGCAGTCCCACTAGCGGGGCGAACACCGGGGAGCTGTTTTTT
CASSPTSGANTGELFF
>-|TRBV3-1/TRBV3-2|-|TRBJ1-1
TGTGCCAGCAGCCAAGACCGCATACAGGGTGGGGCTTTCTTT
CASSQDRIQGGAFF
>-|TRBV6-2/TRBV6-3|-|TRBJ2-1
TGTGCCAGCAGTTACCGACCGCGCTCCTACAATGAGCAGTTCTTC
CASSYRPRSYNEQFF
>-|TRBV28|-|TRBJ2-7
TGTGCCAGCAGCCGGGGGTCGGGGGACGAGCAGTACTTC
CASSRGSGDEQYF
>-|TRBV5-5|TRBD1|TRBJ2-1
TGTGCCAGCAACCTCTTGACAGGGGGCGCCTACAATGAGCAGTTCTTC
CASNLLTGGAYNEQFF
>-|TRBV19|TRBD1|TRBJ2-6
TGTGCCAGTGGGTACGCCCGGGACAGTGTGCTCTCTGGGGCCAACGTCCTGACTTTC
CASGYARDSVLSGANVLTF
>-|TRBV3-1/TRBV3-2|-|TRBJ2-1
TGTGCCAGCAGCCAACGGTACAATGAGCAGTTCTTC
CASSQRYNEQFF
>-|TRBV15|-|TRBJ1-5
TGTGCCACTTCCGGGACACTCAATCAGCCCCAGCATTTT
CATSGTLNQPQHF
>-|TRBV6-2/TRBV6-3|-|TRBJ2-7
TGTGCCAGCAGTTCCCTCTACGAGCAGTACTTC
CASSSLYEQYF
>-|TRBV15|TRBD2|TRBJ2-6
TGTGCCACCAGCAGATCACATGGACTAGCGGGAAACTCTGGGGCCAACGTCCTGACTTTC
CATSRSHGLAGNSGANVLTF
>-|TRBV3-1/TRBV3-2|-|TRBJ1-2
TGTGCCAGCAGCCAATTGGACAGCAACTATGGCTACACCTTC
CASSQLDSNYGYTF
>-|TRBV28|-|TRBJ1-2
TGTGCCAGCAGTTTAATTGCAGGGATTGACTATGGCTACACCTTC
CASSLIAGIDYGYTF
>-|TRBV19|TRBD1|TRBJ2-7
TGTGCCAGTAGTACACGACAGGGAGTTGACCAGTACTTC
CASSTRQGVDQYF
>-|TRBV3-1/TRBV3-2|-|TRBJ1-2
TGTGCCAGCAGCAAAGGGAGAAGAGGCTACACCTTC
CASSKGRRGYTF
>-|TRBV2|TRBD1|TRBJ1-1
TGTGCCAGCAGCGAGAGGCCCCTTAAAGTGTGGACAGGGGGAGGGAACACTGAAGCTTTCTTT
CASSERPLKVWTGGGNTEAFF
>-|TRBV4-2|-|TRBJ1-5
TGTGCCAGCAGCCAAGATCTTGGGCCCCAGCATTTT
CASSQDLGPQHF
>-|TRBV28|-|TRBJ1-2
TGTGCCAGCAGTTTAGCCCTTAACTATGGCTACACCTTC
CASSLALNYGYTF
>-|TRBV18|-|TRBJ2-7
TGTGCCAGCTCACCCCCGAATACAGGGCTAGGGGAGCAGTACTTC
CASSPPNTGLGEQYF
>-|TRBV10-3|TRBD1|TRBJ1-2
TGTGCCATCAGTGAGCGGACAGGGATCTATGGCTACACCTTC
CAISERTGIYGYTF
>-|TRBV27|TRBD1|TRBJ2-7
TGTGCCAGCAGTTTAGACAGGGCGTCTAACGGGGTTGGCGAGCAGTACTTC
CASSLDRASNGVGEQYF
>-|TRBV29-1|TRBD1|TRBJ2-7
TGCAGCGTTGAAAAACAGGGGGCAGTCTACGAGCAGTACTTC
CSVEKQGAVYEQYF
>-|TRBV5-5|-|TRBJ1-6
TGTGCCAGCAGTTCGGGTCGGCCAGGGGATTCACCCCTCCACTTT
CASSSGRPGDSPLHF